Below, 7 T cell receptor beta chains from the same sample are listed, as sequenced in a study of shared clonotypes between healthy human individuals. Profiled with immunoSEQ multiplex PCR; TCRdb holds only in-frame clones, not every one. The table includes some 480,000 clones, roughly 85% detected once. The sequenced material came from PBMCs. The origin of the receptors is a woman aged 35 to 49 in good health. Some clones in this sample may be carry-over from other donors' samples.

This chain uses TRBV2 with TRBJ2-5; TRBD2 aligns across 7 bases. CDR1 and CDR2 (germline): SNHLY, FYNNEI. This CDR3 is 15 amino acids long. With V trimmed by 6 bases and J by 0 bases, 7 bases remained unmatched. CDR3 in DNA: TGTGCCAGCAGCCCCGGGACTACCAACCAAGAGACCCAGTACTTC. This translates into CASSPGTTNQETQYF.

This clone was found many times. The chain links TRBV28 to TRBJ2-7; weak D call: TRBD2 (5 bases). Deletions cut 6 bases from V and 0 bases from J, with 12 bases between. The CDR3 covers 14 residues. The germline gives CDR1 MDHEN, CDR2 SYDVKM. The CDR3 DNA reads TGTGCCAGCAGCAGTAGGGAGAGCTCCTACGAGCAGTACTTC. It yields the protein CASSSRESSYEQYF.

This chain connects TRBV19 to TRBJ2-1; perhaps TRBD2 as D (6 bases). CDR3 length: 16 residues. V was shortened by 6 bases and J by 5 bases, with 20 bases between the two germline ends. CDR1 LNHDA and CDR2 SQIVND come from the germline V gene (reference sequence). The CDR3 is CASSTLMSGLHNEQFF. The CDR3 region has the DNA TGTGCCAGTAGCACCCTCATGAGCGGGCTACACAATGAGCAGTTCTTC.

The chain joins TRBV28 to TRBJ1-3; D gene ambiguous. CDR1 is MDHEN and CDR2 is SYDVKM in the germline V gene. This CDR3 spans 15 amino acids. Trimming cost V 6 bases and J 0 bases, with 12 bases left between them. The CDR3 DNA reads TGTGCCAGCAGGACGGGCTCGAGCTCTGGAAACACCATATATTTT. Its translation: CASRTGSSSGNTIYF.

This clone has just one count. V and J are TRBV4-3 and TRBJ1-5, with 10 bases aligning to TRBD1. Germline CDR1 and CDR2: LGHNA and YSLEER. V shed 3 bases, J shed 7 bases, and the junction held 6 bases outside the gene matches. The CDR3 contains 15 residues. For the CDR3, the DNA is TGCGCCAGCAGCCAGGACAGGGGGGTCGGGCAGCCCCAGCATTTT. Translating it yields CASSQDRGVGQPQHF.

The DNA for the CDR3 is TGTGCCAGCAGCGTAGCTCTAGGGTCCACTGAAGCTTTCTTT. Translating gives CASSVALGSTEAFF. The rearrangement links TRBV9 to TRBJ1-1; D is unresolved. The CDR3 length is 14 residues. Germline CDR1 is SGDLS and CDR2 is YYNGEE. The germline V and J ends were trimmed by 0 bases and 4 bases, with 10 bases remaining between them.

The chain links TRBV5-1 to TRBJ2-5, with D uncertain. The CDR3 is 12 residues long. Germline V gives CDR1 SGHRS, CDR2 YFSETQ. V gave up 1 base and J gave up 5 bases, with 6 bases separating them. CDR3 DNA: TGCGCCAGCAGCTTGTTCCGGGAGACCCAGTACTTC. It yields the protein CASSLFRETQYF.